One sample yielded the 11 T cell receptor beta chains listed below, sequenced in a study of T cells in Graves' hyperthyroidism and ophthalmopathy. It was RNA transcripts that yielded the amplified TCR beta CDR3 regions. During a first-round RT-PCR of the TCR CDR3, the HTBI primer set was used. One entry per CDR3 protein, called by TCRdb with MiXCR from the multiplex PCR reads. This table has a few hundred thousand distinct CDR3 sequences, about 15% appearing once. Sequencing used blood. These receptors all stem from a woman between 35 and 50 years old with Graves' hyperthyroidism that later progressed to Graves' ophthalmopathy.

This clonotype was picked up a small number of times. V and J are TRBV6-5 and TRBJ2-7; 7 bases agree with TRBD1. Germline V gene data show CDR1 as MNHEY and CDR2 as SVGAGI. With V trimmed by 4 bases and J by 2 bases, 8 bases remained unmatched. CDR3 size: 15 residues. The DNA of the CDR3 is TGTGCCAGCAGTTTAACCGGGACAGCGCCCTACGAGCAGTACTTC. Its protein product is CASSLTGTAPYEQYF.

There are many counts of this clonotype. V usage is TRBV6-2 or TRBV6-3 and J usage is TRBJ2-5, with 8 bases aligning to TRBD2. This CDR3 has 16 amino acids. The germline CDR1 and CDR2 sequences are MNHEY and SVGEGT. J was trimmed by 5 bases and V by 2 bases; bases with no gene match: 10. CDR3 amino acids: CASSYPEGLDLETQYF. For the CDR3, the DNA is TGTGCCAGCAGTTACCCTGAGGGACTAGACTTGGAGACCCAGTACTTC.

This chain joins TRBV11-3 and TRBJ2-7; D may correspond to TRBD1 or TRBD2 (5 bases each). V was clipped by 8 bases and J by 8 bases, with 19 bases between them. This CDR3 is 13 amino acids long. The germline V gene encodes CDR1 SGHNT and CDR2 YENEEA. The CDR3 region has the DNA TGTGCCAGCGGATCAGGGAGTACGAGCAAGCAGTACTTC. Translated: CASGSGSTSKQYF.

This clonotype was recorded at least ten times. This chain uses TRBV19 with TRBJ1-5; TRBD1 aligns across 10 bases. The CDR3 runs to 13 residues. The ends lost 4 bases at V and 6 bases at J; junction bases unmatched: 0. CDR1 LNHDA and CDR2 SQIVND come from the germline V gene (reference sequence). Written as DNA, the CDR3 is TGTGCCAGTAGTAGGGACAGGGGTCAGCCCCAGCATTTT. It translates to CASSRDRGQPQHF.

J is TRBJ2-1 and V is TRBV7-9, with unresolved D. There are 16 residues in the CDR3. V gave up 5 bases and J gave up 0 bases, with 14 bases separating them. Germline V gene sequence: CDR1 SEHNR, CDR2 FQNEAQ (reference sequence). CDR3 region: CASSESRLSSYNEQFF. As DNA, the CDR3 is TGTGCCAGCAGCGAGTCTAGGCTCAGCTCCTACAATGAGCAGTTCTTC.

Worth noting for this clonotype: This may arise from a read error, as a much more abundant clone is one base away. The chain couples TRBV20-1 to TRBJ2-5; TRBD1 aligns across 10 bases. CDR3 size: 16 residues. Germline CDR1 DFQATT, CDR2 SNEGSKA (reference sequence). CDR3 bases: TGCAGTGCTAAAAGGGGTGACAGGGGGCTCCAAGGGACCCAGTACTTC. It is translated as CSAKRGDRGLQGTQYF.

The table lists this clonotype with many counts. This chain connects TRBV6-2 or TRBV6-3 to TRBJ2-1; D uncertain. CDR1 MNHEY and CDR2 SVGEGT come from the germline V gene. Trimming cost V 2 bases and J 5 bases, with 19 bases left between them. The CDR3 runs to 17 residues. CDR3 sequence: CASSYPAKTFEHNEQFF. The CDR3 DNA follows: TGTGCCAGCAGTTACCCAGCTAAGACGTTCGAGCACAATGAGCAGTTCTTC.

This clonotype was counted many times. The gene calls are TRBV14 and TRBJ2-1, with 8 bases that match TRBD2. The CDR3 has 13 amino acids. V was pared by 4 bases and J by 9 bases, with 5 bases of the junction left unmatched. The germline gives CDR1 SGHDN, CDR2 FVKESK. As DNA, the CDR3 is TGTGCCAGCAGCCCCATAGCGGGGACTGAGCAGTTCTTC. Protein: CASSPIAGTEQFF.

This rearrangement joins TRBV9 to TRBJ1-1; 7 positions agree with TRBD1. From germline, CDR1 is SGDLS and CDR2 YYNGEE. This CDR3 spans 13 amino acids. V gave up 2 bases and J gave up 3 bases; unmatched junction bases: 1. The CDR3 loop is CASSVRGDTEAFF. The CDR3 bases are TGTGCCAGCAGCGTCAGGGGGGACACTGAAGCTTTCTTT.

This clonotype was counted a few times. This chain's CDR3 is CASSPGQNEQFF. CDR3 nucleotide sequence: TGTGCCAGCAGCCCAGGTCAGAATGAGCAGTTCTTC. J is TRBJ2-1 and V is TRBV9; D not resolved. Germline-derived CDR1 and CDR2 are SGDLS and YYNGEE. The CDR3 covers 12 residues. Trimming removed 4 bases from V and 7 bases from J, with 9 bases in between.

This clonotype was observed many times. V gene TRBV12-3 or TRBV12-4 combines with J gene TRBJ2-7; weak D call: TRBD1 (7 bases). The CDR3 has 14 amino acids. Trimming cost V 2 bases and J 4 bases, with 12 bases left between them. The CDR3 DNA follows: TGTGCCAGCAGTTTATCAGGGGGGAGGTACGAGCAGTACTTC. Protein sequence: CASSLSGGRYEQYF.